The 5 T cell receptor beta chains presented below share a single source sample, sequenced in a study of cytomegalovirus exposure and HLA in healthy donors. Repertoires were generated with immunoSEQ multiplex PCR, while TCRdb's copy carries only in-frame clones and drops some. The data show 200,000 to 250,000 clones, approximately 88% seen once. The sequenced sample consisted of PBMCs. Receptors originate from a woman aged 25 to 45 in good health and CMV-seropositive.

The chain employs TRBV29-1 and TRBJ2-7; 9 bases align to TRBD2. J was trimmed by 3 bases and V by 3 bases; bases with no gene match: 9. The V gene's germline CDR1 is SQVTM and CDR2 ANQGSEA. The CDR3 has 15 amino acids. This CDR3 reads CSVDGSNSGSYEQYF. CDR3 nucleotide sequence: TGCAGCGTTGACGGTAGTAATAGCGGGAGCTACGAGCAGTACTTC.

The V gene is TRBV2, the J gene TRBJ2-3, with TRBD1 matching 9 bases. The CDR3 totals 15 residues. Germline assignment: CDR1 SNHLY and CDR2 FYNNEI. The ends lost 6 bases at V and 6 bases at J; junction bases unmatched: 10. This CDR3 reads CASRTGGYVRDTQYF. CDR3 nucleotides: TGTGCCAGCAGGACAGGGGGGTATGTCAGGGATACGCAGTATTTT.

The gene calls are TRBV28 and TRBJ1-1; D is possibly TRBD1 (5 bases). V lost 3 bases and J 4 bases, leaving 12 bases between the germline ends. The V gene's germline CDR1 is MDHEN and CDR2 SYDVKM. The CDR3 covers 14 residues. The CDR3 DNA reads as TGTGCCAGCAGTTTTATAGGGGTTCGCACTGAAGCTTTCTTT. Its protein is CASSFIGVRTEAFF.

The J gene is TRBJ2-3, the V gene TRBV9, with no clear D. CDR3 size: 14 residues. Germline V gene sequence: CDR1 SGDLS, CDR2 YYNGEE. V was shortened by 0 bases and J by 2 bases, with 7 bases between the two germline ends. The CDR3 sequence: CASSVGSFTDTQYF. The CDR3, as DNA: TGTGCCAGCAGCGTAGGCAGTTTCACAGATACGCAGTATTTT. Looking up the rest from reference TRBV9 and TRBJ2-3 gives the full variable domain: DSGVTQTPKHLITATGQRVTLRCSPRSGDLSVYWYQQSLDQGLQFLIQYYNGEERAKGNILERFSAQQFPDLHSELNLSSLELGDSALYFCASSVGSFTDTQYFGPGTRLTVL.

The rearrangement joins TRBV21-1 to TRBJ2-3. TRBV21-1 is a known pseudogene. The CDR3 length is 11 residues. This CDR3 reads CASSRSDTQYF. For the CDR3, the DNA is TGTGCCAGCAGCAGATCAGATACGCAGTATTTT.